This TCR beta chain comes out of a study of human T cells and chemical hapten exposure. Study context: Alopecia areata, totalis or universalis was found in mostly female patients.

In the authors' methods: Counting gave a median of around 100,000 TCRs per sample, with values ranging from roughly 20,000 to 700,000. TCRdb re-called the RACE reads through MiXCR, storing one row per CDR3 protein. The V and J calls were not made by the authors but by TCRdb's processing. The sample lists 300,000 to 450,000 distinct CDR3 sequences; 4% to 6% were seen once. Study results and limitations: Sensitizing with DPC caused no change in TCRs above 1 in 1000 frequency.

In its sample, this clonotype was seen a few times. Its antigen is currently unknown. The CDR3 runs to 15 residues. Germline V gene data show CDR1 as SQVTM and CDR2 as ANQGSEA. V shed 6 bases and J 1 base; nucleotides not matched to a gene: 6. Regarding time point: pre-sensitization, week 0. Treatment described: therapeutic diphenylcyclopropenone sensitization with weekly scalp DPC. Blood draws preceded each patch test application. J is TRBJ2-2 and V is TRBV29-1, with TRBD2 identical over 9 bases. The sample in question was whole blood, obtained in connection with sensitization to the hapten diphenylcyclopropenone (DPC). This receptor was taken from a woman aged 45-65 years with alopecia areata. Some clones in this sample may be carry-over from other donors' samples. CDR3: CSVQLAGLNTGELFF. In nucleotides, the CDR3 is TGCAGCGTCCAACTAGCGGGCCTGAACACCGGGGAGCTGTTTTTT.